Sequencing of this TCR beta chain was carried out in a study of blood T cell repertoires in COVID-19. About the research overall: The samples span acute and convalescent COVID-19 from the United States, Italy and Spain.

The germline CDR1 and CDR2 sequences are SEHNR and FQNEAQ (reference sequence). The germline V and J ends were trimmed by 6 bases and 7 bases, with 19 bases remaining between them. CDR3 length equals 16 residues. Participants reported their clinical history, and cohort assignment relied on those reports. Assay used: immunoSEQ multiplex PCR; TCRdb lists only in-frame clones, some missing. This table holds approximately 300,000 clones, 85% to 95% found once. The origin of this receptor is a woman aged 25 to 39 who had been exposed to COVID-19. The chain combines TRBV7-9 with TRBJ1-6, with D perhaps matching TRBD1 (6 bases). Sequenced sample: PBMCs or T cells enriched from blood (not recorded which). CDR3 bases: TGTGCCAGCAGACAGACAGGTCGAATGATGAATTCACCCCTCCACTTT. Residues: CASRQTGRMMNSPLHF.